This T cell receptor (beta chain) was sequenced for a study of blood T cell repertoires in COVID-19. Study background: Collection of acute and convalescent COVID-19 samples took place in the United States, Italy and Spain. Nucleic acid was either cDNA or gDNA, and it came from T cells, B-cell-depleted T cells, or PBMCs.

Per the germline V gene, CDR1 is SGHVS and CDR2 is FQNEAQ. V dropped 0 bases and J dropped 8 bases, with 7 bases sitting between them. The CDR3 spans 13 residues. Assay: immunoSEQ multiplex PCR; the TCRdb copy retains only in-frame clones and omits some. Of 150,000 to 180,000 clones listed, over 65% were seen once; the top ten hold approximately 1.8%. V usage is TRBV7-8 and J usage is TRBJ1-4, with D hard to call. Sequencing was done on a sample of peripheral blood. The sequence came from an elderly man with acute or convalescent COVID-19. The CDR3 DNA follows: TGTGCCAGCAGCTTAGCGCAACGGGAAAAACTGTTTTTT. Translation gives CASSLAQREKLFF.